Presented here are 30 T cell receptor beta chains from one specimen sequenced in a study of cytotoxic CD8 clonotypes in ibrutinib-treated CLL. Method: immunoSEQ multiplex PCR; TCRdb's copy keeps in-frame clones and lacks some. The profile shows 9,400 or so clones, roughly 57% of them singletons. The specimen was PBMCs, collected before ibrutinib treatment. The receptor source for this set is a human donor with chronic lymphocytic leukemia.

This chain connects TRBV5-4 to TRBJ2-4, with 8 bases that match TRBD1. There are 16 residues in the CDR3. Germline-derived CDR1 and CDR2 are SGHNT and YYREEE (reference sequence). J gave up 6 bases and V 6 bases, and 14 bases lay outside the gene matches. CDR3 DNA: TGTGCCAGCACCTTTAATTCTGGACAGGGATTAAACATTCAGTACTTC. Protein product: CASTFNSGQGLNIQYF.

V is TRBV4-1 and J is TRBJ2-2, with D unclear. V lost 4 bases, J lost 6 bases, and 18 bases lay in between. CDR1 and CDR2 from the germline V gene are MGHRA and YSYEKL. The CDR3 is 16 residues long. The CDR3 loop is CASSRIVPSDAGELFF. In DNA, the CDR3 is TGCGCCAGCAGCCGTATAGTACCCAGCGACGCCGGGGAGCTGTTTTTT.

V is TRBV5-1 and J is TRBJ2-3; TRBD2 might be the D (5 bases). CDR1 and CDR2 from the germline V gene are SGHRS and YFSETQ. Trimming stripped 4 bases from V and 3 bases from J, with 15 bases between. The CDR3 extends over 15 amino acids. CDR3 sequence: CASSLPWGVTDTQYF. The CDR3 DNA reads as TGCGCCAGCAGCCTCCCGTGGGGAGTAACAGATACGCAGTATTTT.

CDR3 sequence (DNA): TGTGCCACCAGCAGAGGAGATGACTATGGCTACACCTTC. This encodes CATSRGDDYGYTF. The rearrangement links TRBV15 to TRBJ1-2; no reliable D call. This CDR3 spans 13 amino acids. CDR1 and CDR2 (germline): LNHNV, YYDKDF (reference sequence). Trimming left V 1 base short and J 3 bases short, with 6 bases between.

This clone was seen once. The rearrangement uses TRBV27 and TRBJ2-1; D is uncertain. The CDR3 contains 12 residues. V was pared by 7 bases and J by 13 bases, with 17 bases between. Germline V lookup: CDR1 MNHEY, CDR2 SMNVEV (reference sequence). CDR3 bases: TGTGCCAGCACCTCCCTCCTAGGTCATCAGTTCTTC. Translating gives CASTSLLGHQFF.

The genes are TRBV2 and TRBJ1-2, with D unresolved. V dropped 4 bases and J dropped 0 bases, with 12 bases sitting between them. From germline, CDR1 is SNHLY and CDR2 FYNNEI. The CDR3 spans 15 residues. CDR3 amino acids: CASSASLSANYGYTF. The CDR3 region has the DNA TGTGCCAGCAGTGCTAGCCTGTCTGCTAACTATGGCTACACCTTC.

Judged by abundance, this clone is medium-sized (0.01 to 0.1%). The chain is built from TRBV30 and TRBJ2-1; 14 bases agree with TRBD2. Trimming took 1 base from V and 7 from J; bases not matched to a gene: 18. CDR1 GTSNPN and CDR2 SVGIG come from the germline V gene (reference sequence). This CDR3 contains 20 residues. The DNA of the CDR3 is TGTGCCTGGAGTGGTGCGAGCCCTAAGGGACTAGCGGGAGATTGGAATGAGCAGTTCTTC. Translated, it gives CAWSGASPKGLAGDWNEQFF.

A single count supports this clone. V and J are TRBV9 and TRBJ1-1; D uncertain. Germline lookup yields CDR1 SGDLS and CDR2 YYNGEE. The CDR3 has 14 residues. Trimming took off 0 bases at V and 6 bases at J, with 12 bases between the two ends. CDR3 in amino acids: CASSVGAGIAEAFF. The CDR3 DNA reads TGTGCCAGCAGCGTAGGTGCTGGGATCGCTGAAGCTTTCTTT.

In DNA, the CDR3 is TGTGCCAGCAGTGAACTCTTTAGGAGTCCCTCTGGAGAGCAGTTCTTC. Translation: CASSELFRSPSGEQFF. The chain couples TRBV6-1 to TRBJ2-1; no definite D call. Trimming pared 2 bases from V and 10 bases from J, leaving 21 bases between. The germline gives CDR1 MNHNS, CDR2 SASEGT. The CDR3 is 16 residues long.

This chain uses TRBV10-3 with TRBJ1-5; D remains ambiguous. The V and J ends lost 4 bases and 3 bases respectively, with 10 bases between them. The germline gives CDR1 ENHRY, CDR2 SYGVKD. CDR3 length: 14 amino acids. The CDR3 bases are TGTGCCATCAGTGCGGACCGAATCAATCAGCCCCAGCATTTT. It codes for CAISADRINQPQHF.

Regarding this clone: A read error may produce the germline difference seen at one junction end. V and J are TRBV29-1 and TRBJ2-7, with a tentative D call TRBD1 (5 bases). CDR3 length equals 8 residues. Germline lookup yields CDR1 SQVTM and CDR2 ANQGSEA. CDR3 nucleotide sequence: TGCAGCGACGGACACGTCCTCTTC. This translates into CSDGHVLF.

The gene calls are TRBV7-3 and TRBJ1-1, with D possibly matching TRBD1 (5 bases). V lost 5 bases, J lost 8 bases, and 21 bases lay in between. The CDR3 loop spans 15 amino acids. Per germline, CDR1 SGHTA and CDR2 FQGTGA. In DNA form, the CDR3 reads TGTGCCAGCAGCCCAACCGGCCGGGGGACGGAGGAAGCTTTCTTT. Translating gives CASSPTGRGTEEAFF.

The J gene is TRBJ2-7, the V gene TRBV6-5; D not resolved. Germline CDR1 reads MNHEY; CDR2 reads SVGAGI. The CDR3 consists of 11 residues. Trimming took off 5 bases at V and 6 bases at J, with 8 bases between the two ends. CDR3 sequence reads: CASSTPREQYF. DNA of the CDR3: TGTGCCAGCAGTACCCCCCGCGAGCAGTACTTC.

This chain joins TRBV2 and TRBJ2-7; the match to TRBD1 covers 9 bases. The CDR3 has 13 residues. Germline-derived CDR1 and CDR2 are SNHLY and FYNNEI. Trimming at V came to 8 bases and at J to 6 bases, leaving 8 bases not matched to a gene. The CDR3 sequence is CASEGQGSAEQYF. The CDR3 region has the DNA TGTGCCAGCGAGGGACAGGGATCCGCCGAGCAGTACTTC.

In this sample, this clone turned up a few times. The chain combines TRBV7-3 with TRBJ1-2; 7 positions agree with TRBD1. CDR1 is SGHTA and CDR2 is FQGTGA in the germline V gene. The CDR3 has 13 residues. Trimming at V came to 5 bases and at J to 4 bases, leaving 4 bases not matched to a gene. The CDR3 bases are TGTGCCAGCAGCCGCGGGGACAGCTATGGCTACACCTTC. Translation gives CASSRGDSYGYTF. Looking up the rest from reference TRBV7-3 and TRBJ1-2 gives the full variable domain: GAGVSQTPSNKVTEKGKYVELRCDPISGHTALYWYRQSLGQGPEFLIYFQGTGAADDSGLPNDRFFAVRPEGSVSTLKIQRTERGDSAVYLCASSRGDSYGYTFGSGTRLTVV.

This sequence joins TRBV7-6 and TRBJ2-3, with no clear D. The CDR3 loop spans 12 amino acids. Germline V lookup: CDR1 SGHVS, CDR2 FNYEAQ. Trimming took 3 bases from V and 4 from J, leaving 5 bases between them. CDR3 protein: CASSFRPDTQYF. The CDR3 bases are TGTGCCAGCAGCTTTCGCCCAGATACGCAGTATTTT.

The chain couples TRBV2 to TRBJ2-1; D is perhaps TRBD1 (6 bases). Germline V CDR1 and CDR2: SNHLY, FYNNEI. The V end was cut by 4 bases, the J end by 5 bases, with 21 bases between. This CDR3 has 17 residues. CDR3 sequence reads: CASSVPTDRLTNNEQFF. In DNA form, the CDR3 reads TGTGCCAGCAGTGTTCCTACCGACAGGCTAACTAACAATGAGCAGTTCTTC.

This sequence joins TRBV19 and TRBJ2-5; 7 nucleotides line up with TRBD1. The CDR3 is 16 amino acids. From germline, CDR1 is LNHDA and CDR2 SQIVND (reference sequence). Trimming took 5 bases from V and 4 from J; bases not matched to a gene: 13. The CDR3, as DNA: TGTGCCAGTAGTCCGGGACAGACGAGTGGAGGAGAGACCCAGTACTTC. Its protein product is CASSPGQTSGGETQYF.

The chain has TRBV6-6 and TRBJ1-1; unclear D gene. Trimming removed 0 bases at V and 11 bases at J, with 13 bases between. Looked up from germline, CDR1 is MNHNY and CDR2 is SVGAGI (reference sequence). This CDR3 is built from 13 residues. CDR3 protein: CASSYSKGVLAFF. The CDR3 DNA reads as TGTGCCAGCAGTTACTCGAAGGGCGTGCTGGCTTTCTTT.

This chain links TRBV27 with TRBJ2-7; 8 bases are a match to TRBD1. CDR3 length equals 14 residues. The ends lost 5 bases at V and 4 bases at J; junction bases unmatched: 7. Germline V lookup: CDR1 MNHEY, CDR2 SMNVEV (reference sequence). This CDR3 reads CASSVGQDFYEQYF. In nucleotides, the CDR3 is TGTGCCAGCAGTGTGGGACAGGACTTTTACGAGCAGTACTTC.

This clone was detected only a few times. The V gene is TRBV4-2, the J gene TRBJ1-6; D is perhaps TRBD1 (5 bases). The CDR3 length is 16 residues. Germline-derived CDR1 and CDR2 are LGHNA and YNFKEQ. Between the trimmed V and J ends, which lost 4 bases and 7 bases, there was a span of 17 bases. The CDR3 protein is CASSPIAGRQNSPLHF. CDR3 DNA: TGTGCCAGCAGCCCCATCGCGGGACGGCAGAATTCACCCCTCCACTTT.

V usage is TRBV28 and J usage is TRBJ2-2; D is unclear. The CDR3 is 12 amino acids. The V and J ends lost 4 bases and 6 bases respectively, with 6 bases between them. Germline values: CDR1 MDHEN, CDR2 SYDVKM. CDR3 nucleotides: TGTGCCAGCAGTTGGTTTCCCGGGGAGCTGTTTTTT. Encoded protein: CASSWFPGELFF.

The rearrangement links TRBV30 to TRBJ1-1, with D possibly TRBD1 on 6 matching bases. V shed 3 bases and J shed 0 bases, with 8 bases lying between them. The CDR3 spans 13 residues. The germline V gene encodes CDR1 GTSNPN and CDR2 SVGIG (reference sequence). CDR3 nucleotide sequence: TGTGCCTGGAGGCGGACAGTGAACACTGAAGCTTTCTTT. Protein: CAWRRTVNTEAFF.

The V and J genes are TRBV11-2 and TRBJ2-7; D possibly matches TRBD1 or TRBD2 (5 bases each). The CDR3 runs to 13 residues. The ends were cut back, 5 bases at V and 5 bases at J, with 13 bases in the middle. Looked up from germline, CDR1 is SGHAT and CDR2 is FQNNGV. The CDR3 sequence: CASSPGPYHEQYF. The CDR3 DNA reads as TGTGCCAGCAGCCCGGGACCGTATCACGAGCAGTACTTC.

This chain links TRBV5-1 with TRBJ2-1, with 8 bases lining up with TRBD1. The trim removed 0 bases at V and 10 bases at J, leaving 0 bases unmatched. CDR3 length: 12 amino acids. Germline lookup yields CDR1 SGHRS and CDR2 YFSETQ. CDR3 DNA: TGCGCCAGCAGCTTGGGGGACAGGGAGCAGTTCTTC. It specifies CASSLGDREQFF.

The chain couples TRBV11-2 to TRBJ2-7; D gene unclear. Per the germline V gene, CDR1 is SGHAT and CDR2 is FQNNGV. This CDR3 spans 11 amino acids. Trimming stripped 2 bases from V and 7 bases from J, with 6 bases between. CDR3 sequence reads: CASSLFGEQYF. The CDR3 DNA reads TGTGCCAGCAGCTTATTTGGTGAGCAGTACTTC.

The gene calls are TRBV29-1 and TRBJ2-1; 9 bases are shared with TRBD2. This CDR3 is built from 14 residues. From germline, CDR1 is SQVTM and CDR2 ANQGSEA. The ends lost 5 bases at V and 4 bases at J; junction bases unmatched: 6. CDR3 sequence (DNA): TGCAGCGTTTCGTCTAGCGGGACATACAATGAGCAGTTCTTC. Protein: CSVSSSGTYNEQFF.

The rearrangement uses TRBV11-2 and TRBJ2-5; D possibly corresponds to TRBD2 (6 bases). CDR3 length equals 13 residues. V was shortened by 3 bases and J by 5 bases, with 10 bases between the two germline ends. From germline, CDR1 is SGHAT and CDR2 FQNNGV. The CDR3 coding sequence is TGTGCCAGCAGCTTCGGGGGACGGGAGACCCAGTACTTC. It is translated as CASSFGGRETQYF.

The rearrangement joins TRBV5-1 to TRBJ1-2; 8 bases align to TRBD1. Germline V gives CDR1 SGHRS, CDR2 YFSETQ. This CDR3 is built from 14 residues. With 4 bases clipped from V and 6 bases from J, the junction kept 8 bases outside the gene matches. The CDR3 sequence: CASSRGQGGDGYTF. For the CDR3, the DNA is TGCGCCAGCAGCAGAGGACAGGGCGGGGATGGCTACACCTTC.

The chain links TRBV6-1 to TRBJ1-5; TRBD1 agrees at 7 bases. Germline CDR1 is MNHNS and CDR2 is SASEGT. The J segment lost 7 bases and the V segment lost 4 bases, leaving 13 bases of the junction unmatched. The CDR3 totals 16 residues. The CDR3 DNA sequence: TGTGCCAGCAGTGTAACAGGGGAGACCTTAGGGCAGCCCCAGCATTTT. Its translation: CASSVTGETLGQPQHF.